The 2 T cell receptor beta chains in this list originate from one sample, sequenced in a study of T cells after yellow fever vaccination (dated by TCRdb to about 2019). This sample's treatment or condition label indicates: live attenuated yellow fever vaccine strain. Library preparation used 5' RACE. TCRdb shows the sequencer as Illumina HiSeq 2500. TCRdb trimmed the raw reads at Q25, called clones with MiXCR and kept productive beta chains. Each CDR3 protein gets just one entry, which takes the most common genes and DNA from the rows behind it. Counted in this sample were 510,000 or so distinct CDR3 sequences; over 15% of them appeared once. Roughly an eighth of the sample lies in the top ten. The sequencing used PBMCs, collected 15 days after the yellow fever booster vaccination. These receptors all come from a man aged 25 to 40 who received the YFV17D yellow fever vaccine.

The sample holds a few counts of this clonotype. The chain has TRBV4-3 and TRBJ2-7; 7 bases are a match to TRBD1. There are 15 residues in the CDR3. Germline V gives CDR1 LGHNA, CDR2 YSLEER. After removal of 0 bases from V and 2 bases from J, the junction contained 4 bases not matched to a gene. The CDR3 DNA reads TGCGCCAGCAGCCAAGAACGTGGGACAGCCTACGAGCAGTACTTC. It is translated as CASSQERGTAYEQYF.

V gene TRBV20-1 combines with J gene TRBJ2-7; D gene unclear. The V gene's germline CDR1 is DFQATT and CDR2 SNEGSKA (reference sequence). This CDR3 contains 13 residues. V lost 6 bases to trimming and J lost 1 base, with 13 bases between them. Here the CDR3 DNA reads TGCAGTGCCTCTCATCCGCAATCCTACGAGCAGTACTTC. It translates to CSASHPQSYEQYF.